This T cell receptor (beta chain) came from a study of blood T cells in healthy people across ages (dated by TCRdb to about 2015). About the study as a whole: Template switching captured roughly one uniquely barcoded TCR beta cDNA molecule per two T cells in model experiments. Using deep sequencing normalized with unique cDNA molecular identifiers, the study measured how TCR beta repertoire diversity changes with age. The donors were divided into four age groups: young (average approximately 15 years), middle-aged (roughly 40), aged (approximately 62) and long-lived (roughly 88). To avoid experimental bias, donors of different ages were spread randomly across the sequencing lanes. The study analyzed two additional independent replicas of 1 million unique cDNA reads from the same blood draw for two donors, one aged 18 to 29 and one aged 80 or older.

What the authors observed across the whole study: Observed TCR beta diversity correlated strongly with the percentage of naive T cells measured by flow cytometry. Conclusive comparison of naive and antigen-experienced compartments was prevented by the profiling of bulk unsorted PBMCs. Estimates of total diversity based on one million sequenced T cells were regarded as lower bounds and as underestimates. Because donor CMV infection status was unknown, age-related changes in expanded clonotypes were potentially confounded. Observed TCR beta diversity per million T cells fell roughly linearly with age, and a significant reduction was already apparent by age about 43. Compared with the aged group, the long-lived group had more naive CD4+ T cells, fewer expanded clones and increased TCR diversity, a pattern suggesting age selection.

The donors were around 39 Caucasian individuals from Russia, aged about 6 to 100 years, who were systemically healthy. Each donor gave 9 to 10 milliliters of peripheral blood, collected into EDTA-treated Vacutainer tubes. Ficoll-Paque density-gradient centrifugation was used to isolate PBMCs, with at least 6.5 million per sample. Trizol reagent was used to extract total RNA from PBMCs, with at least 6 micrograms per sample. Naive CD45RAhigh/CD27high T cell percentages were measured by flow cytometry on a PBMC aliquot from every donor. The CDR3 measures 15 amino acids from cysteine to phenylalanine. The DNA shown is the 45-base CDR3, in frame from base 1. V drops 0 bases and J drops 8 bases, leaving 13 bases in between. CDR1 and CDR2 (MGHRA, YSYEKL) derive from the germline V gene. Library construction relied on 5' RACE. The second PCR ran for roughly 6 to 11 cycles and used a J-beta primer mix along with a sample-barcoded 5' primer. A template-switch 5' adaptor carrying 12 random nucleotides introduced a unique molecular identifier onto each TCR beta cDNA molecule. Each sample yielded at least 2.5 million CDR3-containing paired-end reads. The Mint cDNA synthesis kit, primed by a TRBC-specific oligonucleotide, was used to synthesize first-strand cDNA from all RNA. After uracil-DNA glycosylase treatment, a first 18-cycle PCR used universal primers M1SS and BC2_uni_R on all cDNA. The study's own analysis went as follows. For normalization, 1 million high-quality reads were randomly selected from each sample, with every read carrying a distinct molecular identifier. Reads with shared molecular identifiers were discarded instead of being binned into consensus sequences. MiTCR, with a Q25 quality threshold and the strictest error-elimination algorithm, was used for CDR3 identification, clonotype clustering and error correction. Lower-bound total TCR beta diversity was estimated with a nonparametric unseen species model using Euler transformation. TCRdb took the public reads, trimmed them with fastp at Q25, ran MiXCR for clone calling and kept in-frame beta chains. A single entry per CDR3 protein holds the most common genes and DNA from its merged rows. These V and J calls derive from TCRdb rather than the authors' analysis. The sample table contains 1.8 million or so distinct CDR3 sequences; only one count was recorded for about two fifths of them. The top ten hold approximately 22% of the sample.

As regards this clonotype: What this receptor recognizes is not known. Qualities for individual bases were not recorded, and no much larger clone is one base off.

The TCR sequence derives from a human donor in good health. The chain couples TRBV4-1 to TRBJ1-4; the D gene assignment is ambiguous. Sequencing used blood. In nucleotides, the sequence is TGCGCCAGCAGCCAAGACTCGGAGAGGTCCGAAAAACTGTTTTTT. This encodes CASSQDSERSEKLFF.